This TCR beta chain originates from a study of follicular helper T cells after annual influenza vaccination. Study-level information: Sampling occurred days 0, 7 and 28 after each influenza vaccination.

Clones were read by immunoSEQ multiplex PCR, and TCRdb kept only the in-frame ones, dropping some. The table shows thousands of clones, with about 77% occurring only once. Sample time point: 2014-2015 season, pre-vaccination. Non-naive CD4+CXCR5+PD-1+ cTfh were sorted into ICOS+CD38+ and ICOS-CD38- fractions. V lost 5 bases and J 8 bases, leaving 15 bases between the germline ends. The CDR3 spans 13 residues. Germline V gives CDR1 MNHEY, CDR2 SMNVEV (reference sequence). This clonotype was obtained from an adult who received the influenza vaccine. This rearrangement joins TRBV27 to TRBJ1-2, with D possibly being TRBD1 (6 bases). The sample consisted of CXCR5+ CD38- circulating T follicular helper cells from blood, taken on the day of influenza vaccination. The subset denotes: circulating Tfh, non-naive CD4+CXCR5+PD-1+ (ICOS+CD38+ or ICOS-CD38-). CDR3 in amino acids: CASSAQGWGGYTF. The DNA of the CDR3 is TGTGCCAGCAGTGCTCAGGGGTGGGGAGGCTACACCTTC.